This record concerns one T cell receptor beta chain sequence. The data are from a study of shared clonotypes between healthy human individuals. Germline V CDR1 and CDR2: SNHLY, FYNNEI. The CDR3 contains 16 residues. V lost 6 bases to trimming and J lost 10 bases; unmatched junction nucleotides: 14. Terminally differentiated effector memory CD45RA+ cells were excluded from the naive CD8 cells, which were CD45RO-negative and positively selected for CCR7. The data were produced by immunoSEQ multiplex PCR, yet TCRdb's version contains in-frame clones alone and is incomplete. The sample holds around 2,000,000 clones, approximately 94% seen once.

The rearrangement uses TRBV2 and TRBJ2-1, with 11 bases identical to TRBD2. The sample consisted of naive CD8+ T cells sorted from blood. This TCR derives from a man aged 18-30 years in good health. CDR3: CASSGGLAGRAGEQFF. In DNA, the CDR3 is TGTGCCAGCAGCGGTGGACTAGCGGGCCGGGCGGGGGAGCAGTTCTTC.